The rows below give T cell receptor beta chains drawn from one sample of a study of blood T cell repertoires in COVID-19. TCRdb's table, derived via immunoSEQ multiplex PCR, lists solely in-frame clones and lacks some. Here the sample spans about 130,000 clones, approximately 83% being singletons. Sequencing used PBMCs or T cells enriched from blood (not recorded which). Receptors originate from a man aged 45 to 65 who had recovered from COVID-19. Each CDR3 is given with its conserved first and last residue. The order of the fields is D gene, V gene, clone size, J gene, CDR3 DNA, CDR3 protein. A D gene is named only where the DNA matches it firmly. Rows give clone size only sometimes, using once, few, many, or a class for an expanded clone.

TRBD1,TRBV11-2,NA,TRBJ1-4,TGTGCCAGCAGCCAACCAGGGGGCTTTGAAAAACTGTTTTTT,CASSQPGGFEKLFF
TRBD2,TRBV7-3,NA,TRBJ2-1,TGTGCCAGCAGCGGGGGAGGGAAAAACAACAATGAGCAGTTCTTC,CASSGGGKNNNEQFF
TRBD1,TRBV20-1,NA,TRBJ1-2,TGCAGTGCTAGTTCGAGACAGGGGATCCATGGCTACACCTTC,CSASSRQGIHGYTF
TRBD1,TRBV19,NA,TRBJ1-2,TGTGCCAGTAGTACCTCCGGGACAGGGGACTATGGCTACACCTTC,CASSTSGTGDYGYTF
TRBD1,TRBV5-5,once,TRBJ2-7,TGTGCCACCGGACAGGGGGTTTACGAGCAGTACTTC,CATGQGVYEQYF
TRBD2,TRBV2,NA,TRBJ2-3,TGTGCCAGCAGACTAGCGGCTAGCACAGATACGCAGTATTTT,CASRLAASTDTQYF
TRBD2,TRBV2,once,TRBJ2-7,TGTGCCAGCAGTGCCAGCGGACTAGTGTACGAGCAGTACTTC,CASSASGLVYEQYF
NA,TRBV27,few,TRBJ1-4,TGTGCCAGCAGTTCGTCCCAGGGCGATGAAAAACTGTTTTTT,CASSSSQGDEKLFF
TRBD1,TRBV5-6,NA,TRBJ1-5,TGTGCCAGCAGCTCCCGAGAGCGGGACAGGTTCAATCAGCCCCAGCATTTT,CASSSRERDRFNQPQHF
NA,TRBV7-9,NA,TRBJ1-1,TGTGCCAGCAGCTTAGAGGCGGGCACTGAAGCTTTCTTT,CASSLEAGTEAFF
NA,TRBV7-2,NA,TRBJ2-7,TGTGCCAGCAGCTTAGTAGCGGTTGGCGAGCAGTACTTC,CASSLVAVGEQYF
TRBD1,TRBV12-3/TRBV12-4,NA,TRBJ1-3,TGTGCCAGCAGGTCACAGGGGGATACCATATATTTT,CASRSQGDTIYF
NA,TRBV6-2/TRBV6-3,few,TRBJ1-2,TGTGCCAGCAGCACAGGCACCTATGGCTACACCTTC,CASSTGTYGYTF
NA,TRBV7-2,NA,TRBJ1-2,TGTGCCAGCAGCTTAATCAGGGTCGGCTATGGCTACACCTTC,CASSLIRVGYGYTF
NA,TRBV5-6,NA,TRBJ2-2,TGTGCCAGCAGCTTGGGACTACATACGAACACCGGGGAGCTGTTTTTT,CASSLGLHTNTGELFF
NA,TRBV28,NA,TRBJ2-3,TGTGCCAGCAGTCCGAACTCAGGGAACACAGATACGCAGTATTTT,CASSPNSGNTDTQYF
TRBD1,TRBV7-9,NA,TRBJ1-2,TGTGCCAGCAGCTTCACTTTTTTGGGACAGCTCAGCTATGGCTACACCTTC,CASSFTFLGQLSYGYTF
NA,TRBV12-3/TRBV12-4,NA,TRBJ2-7,TGTGCCAGCAGTTTCAGGCAAGAGCAGTACTTC,CASSFRQEQYF
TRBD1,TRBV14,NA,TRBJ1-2,TGTGCCAGCACCAGGGACAGGGGGTATGGCTACACCTTC,CASTRDRGYGYTF
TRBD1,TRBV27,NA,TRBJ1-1,TGTGCCAGCAGTTTAGGACAGGGTGCAGGTACCGAAGCTTTCTTT,CASSLGQGAGTEAFF
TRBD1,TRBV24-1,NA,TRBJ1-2,TGTGCCACCAGTTCGGGACAGGGGGCCGATTATGGCTACACCTTC,CATSSGQGADYGYTF
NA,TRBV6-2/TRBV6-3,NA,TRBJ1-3,TGTGCCAGCAGTTTCGTGACAGTCCTCTCTGGAAACACCATATATTTT,CASSFVTVLSGNTIYF